The 5 T cell receptor beta chains below were found in one sample sequenced in a study of CD8+CD57+ T cells in acquired aplastic anemia (dated by TCRdb to the late 2010s). The sequencer listed for this sample is Illumina HiSeq 2000. Genomic DNA was used as template for profiling of TCR beta VDJ combinations and CDR3 sequences. TCRdb trimmed the raw reads at Q25, called clones with MiXCR and kept productive beta chains. Entries that share a CDR3 protein sequence are merged under the most common genes and DNA. This sample has 130,000 or so distinct CDR3 sequences in its table, and less than 45% of those were observed once. The top ten hold more than 7% of the sample. The sequencing sample was made of sorted CD4+, CD8+, or CD8+CD57+ T cells (not recorded which) from PBMCs. These receptors were taken from a human donor in good health, serving as a control.

The V gene is TRBV28, the J gene TRBJ1-2, with 7 bases lining up with TRBD1. V was pared by 2 bases and J by 6 bases, with 6 bases of the junction left unmatched. This CDR3 spans 14 amino acids. CDR1 and CDR2 (germline): MDHEN, SYDVKM. For the CDR3, the DNA is TGTGCCAGCAGTTTAAATGCAGGGGGGAATGGCTACACCTTC. This sequence encodes CASSLNAGGNGYTF.

This clonotype has just a few counts. The chain carries TRBV2 and TRBJ1-3; D may be TRBD1 (6 bases). This CDR3 region has 15 residues. Germline V gene lookup returns CDR1 SNHLY and CDR2 FYNNEI. Trimming left V 5 bases short and J 2 bases short, with 13 bases between. This chain's CDR3 is CASSFLPGAGNTIYF. CDR3 DNA: TGTGCCAGCAGTTTTCTACCAGGGGCTGGAAACACCATATATTTT.

This clonotype was picked up many times. The V call is TRBV29-1, the J call TRBJ2-5, with D possibly being TRBD2 (6 bases). The germline V gene encodes CDR1 SQVTM and CDR2 ANQGSEA. V shed 5 bases and J shed 2 bases, with 9 bases lying between them. This CDR3 comprises 12 residues. The CDR3 region has the DNA TGCAGCGTTCGGAGCGGGCAAGAGACCCAGTACTTC. Translation: CSVRSGQETQYF.

This clonotype was seen a single time. One base away lies a much larger clone, so this may be a sequencing read error. The chain employs TRBV5-1 and TRBJ2-7; 7 bases are shared with TRBD2. V was clipped by 1 base and J by 7 bases; unmatched bases: 11. The CDR3 loop spans 15 amino acids. Germline lookup yields CDR1 SGHRS and CDR2 YFSETQ. CDR3 bases: TGCGCCAGCAGCTTGTTTCGGGAGGCATACAATGAGCAGTACTTC. Translation: CASSLFREAYNEQYF.

In regard to this clonotype: Given a much more abundant clone one base away, this may be a read error. The V gene is TRBV10-3, the J gene TRBJ1-2; D not resolved. This CDR3 spans 13 amino acids. The germline CDR1 and CDR2 sequences are ENHRY and SYGVKD. V was shortened by 3 bases and J by 5 bases, with 10 bases between the two germline ends. CDR3 coding DNA: TGTGCCATCAGTGAAGTACCACTATATGGCTACACCTTC. Its protein product is CAISEVPLYGYTF.